The present T cell receptor beta chain was sequenced within a study of T cell responses to AZD1222 COVID-19 vaccine. This clone was recorded a few times. Some clones are missing from TCRdb's copy, which holds only in-frame ones; the method was immunoSEQ multiplex PCR. The data contain about 94,000 clones, around 84% of them seen just once; the ten biggest clones take up more than 4%. This clonotype was sampled from an adult who received the AZD1222 COVID-19 vaccine. The source material was peripheral blood, sampled 28 days after the second AZD1222 dose.

CDR3 region: CASSLTDRGQPQHF. In nucleotides, the CDR3 is TGTGCCAGCTCACTAACCGACCGAGGGCAGCCCCAGCATTTT. The gene calls are TRBV18 and TRBJ1-5; no clear D. The germline V gene encodes CDR1 KGHSH and CDR2 LQKENI. The CDR3 loop spans 14 amino acids. V lost 4 bases and J 7 bases, leaving 14 bases between the germline ends.